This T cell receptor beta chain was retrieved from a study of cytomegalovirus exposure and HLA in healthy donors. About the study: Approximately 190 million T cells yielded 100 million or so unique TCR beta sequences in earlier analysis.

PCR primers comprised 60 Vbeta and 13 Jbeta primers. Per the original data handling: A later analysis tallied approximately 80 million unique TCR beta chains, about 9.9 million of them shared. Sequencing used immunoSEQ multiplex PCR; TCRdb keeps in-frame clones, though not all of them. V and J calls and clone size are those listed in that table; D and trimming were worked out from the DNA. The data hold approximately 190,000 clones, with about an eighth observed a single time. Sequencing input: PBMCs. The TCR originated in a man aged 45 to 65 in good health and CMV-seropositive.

The chain's CDR3 is CAWSQVVNTEAFF. DNA for the CDR3: TGTGCCTGGAGTCAGGTAGTGAACACTGAAGCTTTCTTT. J is TRBJ1-1 and V is TRBV30; D remains unclear. V was shortened by 2 bases and J by 0 bases, with 7 bases between the two germline ends. Per the germline V gene, CDR1 is GTSNPN and CDR2 is SVGIG (reference sequence). The CDR3 extends over 13 amino acids.